These 25 T cell receptor beta chains came from one sample sequenced in a study of CD8+ T cells in alopecia areata. The treatment denotes: oral pan-JAK inhibitor, 5-10 mg twice daily. Following extraction, RNA underwent reverse transcription to cDNA, which served as the sequencing template. Repertoires were generated with immunoSEQ multiplex PCR, while TCRdb's copy carries only in-frame clones and drops some. The sample has roughly 170,000 clones; roughly 62% are singletons. This specimen was CD8+ T cells sorted from blood, taken at week 24, from a patient treated with tofacitinib. The source is a human donor with alopecia areata.

V usage is TRBV29-1 and J usage is TRBJ1-1; D not resolved. The germline V and J ends were trimmed by 3 bases and 6 bases, with 11 bases remaining between them. Germline V CDR1 and CDR2: SQVTM, ANQGSEA. The CDR3 is 12 residues long. Written as DNA, the CDR3 is TGCAGCGTTGAGTGGGTCGCGGCTGAAGCTTTCTTT. Amino acids: CSVEWVAAEAFF.

The chain links TRBV13 to TRBJ1-1, with D hard to call. This CDR3 has 12 amino acids. Germline lookup yields CDR1 PRHDT and CDR2 FYEKMQ (reference sequence). The V and J ends lost 4 bases and 6 bases respectively, with 9 bases between them. The CDR3 region has the DNA TGTGCCAGCAGCTCGCAGGAATCTGAAGCTTTCTTT. Encoded protein: CASSSQESEAFF.

The chain joins TRBV27 to TRBJ2-1; TRBD2 agrees at 10 bases. The germline CDR1 and CDR2 sequences are MNHEY and SMNVEV (reference sequence). The CDR3 spans 15 residues. V gave up 5 bases and J gave up 9 bases; unmatched junction bases: 10. The CDR3 bases are TGTGCCAGCAGTAGAAGGGCTAGCGGGGGCATTGAGCAGTTCTTC. Protein: CASSRRASGGIEQFF.

This clone was observed a few times. The chain carries TRBV29-1 and TRBJ2-2; the match to TRBD1 covers 8 bases. V lost 7 bases, J lost 6 bases, and 7 bases stayed unmatched. The CDR3 is 13 amino acids. The germline V gene encodes CDR1 SQVTM and CDR2 ANQGSEA. CDR3 coding DNA: TGCAGCGCTCCTGCAGGGGGCTCCGGGGAGCTGTTTTTT. Amino acids: CSAPAGGSGELFF.

Regarding this clone: This same CDR3 is encoded by further DNA sequences in the sample. J is TRBJ2-7 and V is TRBV5-6; no reliable D call. Germline values: CDR1 SGHDT, CDR2 YYEEEE. CDR3 length: 13 residues. Trimming took off 2 bases at V and 0 bases at J, with 6 bases between the two ends. The CDR3 sequence: CASSFGSSYEQYF. In nucleotides, the CDR3 is TGTGCCAGCAGCTTTGGCAGCTCCTACGAGCAGTACTTC.

The chain combines TRBV5-6 with TRBJ2-7, with 7 bases aligning to TRBD2. CDR3 length: 13 amino acids. V lost 0 bases to trimming and J lost 3 bases; unmatched junction nucleotides: 0. Germline loops: CDR1 SGHDT, CDR2 YYEEEE. DNA of the CDR3: TGTGCCAGCAGCTTGGGGGACTACTACGAGCAGTACTTC. Translated: CASSLGDYYEQYF.

CDR3 nucleotide sequence: TGTGCCAGCAGCCGGGACGGTGCTAACTATGGCTACACCTTC. Translation: CASSRDGANYGYTF. The gene calls are TRBV7-9 and TRBJ1-2; a possible D gene is TRBD1 (5 bases). V lost 5 bases and J lost 0, with 10 bases in between. This CDR3 is built from 14 residues. CDR1 is SEHNR and CDR2 is FQNEAQ in the germline V gene (reference sequence). The variable domain in full, completed from reference TRBV7-9 and TRBJ1-2, reads DTGVSQNPRHKITKRGQNVTFRCDPISEHNRLYWYRQTLGQGPEFLTYFQNEAQLEKSRLLSDRFSAERPKGSFSTLEIQRTEQGDSAMYLCASSRDGANYGYTFGSGTRLTVV.

The chain uses TRBV6-6 and TRBJ2-7; tentatively, D is TRBD2 (6 bases). Germline CDR1 reads MNHNY; CDR2 reads SVGAGI (reference sequence). Trimming removed 0 bases from V and 2 bases from J, with 8 bases in between. This CDR3 is built from 14 residues. The CDR3 DNA sequence: TGTGCCAGCAGTTACTCGCCGGGAGCCTACGAGCAGTACTTC. Translated, it gives CASSYSPGAYEQYF.

This clone came up a few times. The chain joins TRBV5-6 to TRBJ1-5, with D maybe TRBD1 (5 bases). V was clipped by 3 bases and J by 9 bases, with 10 bases between them. The CDR3 totals 12 residues. Germline values: CDR1 SGHDT, CDR2 YYEEEE. The CDR3 protein is CASSSGGAPQHF. The CDR3 nucleotides read TGTGCCAGCAGCTCCGGCGGGGCGCCCCAGCATTTT.

The V and J genes are TRBV5-1 and TRBJ2-7; a possible D gene is TRBD1 (7 bases). Germline loops: CDR1 SGHRS, CDR2 YFSETQ. The CDR3 sequence is 15 residues long. V shed 0 bases and J shed 4 bases, with 14 bases lying between them. CDR3 nucleotides: TGCGCCAGCAGCTTGGAAAAGGGGGCGGGGTACGAGCAGTACTTC. Encoded protein: CASSLEKGAGYEQYF.

V usage is TRBV19 and J usage is TRBJ2-2; weak D call: TRBD1 (6 bases). Germline V gives CDR1 LNHDA, CDR2 SQIVND (reference sequence). V lost 11 bases to trimming and J lost 5 bases, with 15 bases between them. The CDR3 has 13 amino acids. Here the CDR3 reads CASQGIGTGELFF. CDR3 bases: TGTGCCTCACAGGGAATAGGGACCGGGGAGCTGTTTTTT.

The chain recombines TRBV15 with TRBJ2-1, with 7 bases identical to TRBD1. V gave up 3 bases and J gave up 2 bases; unmatched junction bases: 7. CDR3 size: 16 residues. The germline CDR1 and CDR2 sequences are LNHNV and YYDKDF (reference sequence). Here the CDR3 DNA reads TGTGCCACCAGCAGCCACGAGGGGACAGCCTACAATGAGCAGTTCTTC. Encoded protein: CATSSHEGTAYNEQFF.

The chain links TRBV6-4 to TRBJ2-3, with 9 bases that match TRBD2. The junction had 2 bases not matched to a gene; V was cut back by 3 bases and J by 1 base. The CDR3 is 15 amino acids. Germline V gives CDR1 MRHNA, CDR2 SNTAGT. The CDR3 bases are TGTGCCAGCAGTGAAGGGACTAGCCGCACAGATACGCAGTATTTT. It specifies CASSEGTSRTDTQYF.

This chain connects TRBV11-2 to TRBJ1-1; D gene uncertain. This CDR3 is 14 amino acids long. V was pared by 1 base and J by 4 bases, with 10 bases between. Germline values: CDR1 SGHAT, CDR2 FQNNGV. The CDR3 reads CASSLGGKATEAFF. The CDR3 DNA reads as TGTGCCAGCAGCTTAGGGGGAAAGGCCACTGAAGCTTTCTTT.

This clone has more than one count but fewer than ten. V is TRBV30 and J is TRBJ1-1; D may be TRBD1 (5 bases). This CDR3 is 13 amino acids long. The V gene lost 0 bases and the J gene lost 3 bases, with 8 bases spanning the gap. Germline CDR1 is GTSNPN and CDR2 is SVGIG (reference sequence). The chain's CDR3 is CAWSVGGDTEAFF. The CDR3 DNA reads TGTGCCTGGAGTGTGGGGGGGGACACTGAAGCTTTCTTT.

This chain links TRBV9 with TRBJ2-4, with 7 bases aligning to TRBD2. The CDR3 is made up of 14 amino acids. CDR1 and CDR2 from the germline V gene are SGDLS and YYNGEE. Unmatched junction bases numbered 5, after V lost 0 bases and J lost 8 bases. CDR3 DNA sequence: TGTGCCAGCAGCGTAGGGGTAGGGAGGGACATTCAGTACTTC. Translation gives CASSVGVGRDIQYF.

This chain joins TRBV5-1 and TRBJ2-3, with D perhaps TRBD1 (6 bases). Germline assignment: CDR1 SGHRS and CDR2 YFSETQ. Between the trimmed V and J ends, which lost 0 bases and 6 bases, there was a span of 14 bases. CDR3 length: 15 residues. DNA for the CDR3: TGCGCCAGCAGCTTGGCAGGGGTAAAGGCGGATACGCAGTATTTT. Translating it yields CASSLAGVKADTQYF.

The chain carries TRBV9 and TRBJ1-2; D gene ambiguous. The CDR3 contains 16 residues. Germline V CDR1 and CDR2: SGDLS, YYNGEE. Trimming stripped 0 bases from V and 2 bases from J, with 14 bases between. The CDR3: CASSVGPAVRNYGYTF. The CDR3 DNA reads as TGTGCCAGCAGCGTAGGCCCCGCGGTCAGAAACTATGGCTACACCTTC.

The gene calls are TRBV7-9 and TRBJ2-3; D ambiguous. The V end lost 1 base, the J end lost 4 bases, and 6 bases lay between the germline ends. Germline V gene lookup returns CDR1 SEHNR and CDR2 FQNEAQ (reference sequence). There are 13 residues in the CDR3. The CDR3 loop is CASSLGPADTQYF. CDR3 in DNA: TGTGCCAGCAGCTTAGGTCCAGCAGATACGCAGTATTTT.

For this clone: Other DNA sequences from this sample encode an identical CDR3 as well. V gene TRBV20-1 combines with J gene TRBJ2-1, with D unresolved. There are 11 residues in the CDR3. Trimming cost V 5 bases and J 4 bases, with 6 bases left between them. CDR1 is DFQATT and CDR2 is SNEGSKA in the germline V gene (reference sequence). The CDR3 nucleotides read TGCAGTGCTCCCAGGTACAATGAGCAGTTCTTC. Its translation is CSAPRYNEQFF.

The chain recombines TRBV27 with TRBJ2-2; perhaps TRBD2 as D (5 bases). V was shortened by 2 bases and J by 0 bases, with 7 bases between the two germline ends. CDR1 MNHEY and CDR2 SMNVEV come from the germline V gene (reference sequence). The CDR3 covers 15 residues. The CDR3, as DNA: TGTGCCAGCAGTTTAACAGCGGCGAACACCGGGGAGCTGTTTTTT. Protein sequence: CASSLTAANTGELFF.

This clone was counted only a few times. The chain links TRBV4-2 to TRBJ1-1; D gene uncertain. The V gene lost 0 bases and the J gene lost 5 bases, with 10 bases spanning the gap. Germline CDR1 and CDR2: LGHNA and YNFKEQ. The CDR3 spans 14 residues. The CDR3 loop is CASSQDLTRTEAFF. The DNA for the CDR3 is TGTGCCAGCAGCCAAGATTTAACCAGGACTGAAGCTTTCTTT.

This clone was observed a handful of times. The chain employs TRBV4-1 and TRBJ2-1; 13 bases align to TRBD2. The CDR3 extends over 16 amino acids. V was clipped by 7 bases and J by 9 bases; unmatched bases: 12. CDR1 and CDR2 from the germline V gene are MGHRA and YSYEKL. The CDR3 nucleotides read TGCGCCAGCACACTAGCGGGGGGGCTGAATGAGGGTGAGCAGTTCTTC. Amino acids: CASTLAGGLNEGEQFF.

The chain couples TRBV7-8 to TRBJ2-1; 7 bases map to TRBD1. Germline loops: CDR1 SGHVS, CDR2 FQNEAQ. The length of the CDR3 is 12 residues. Trimming cost V 4 bases and J 8 bases; bases outside gene matches: 2. The CDR3 region is CASSSRGYEQFF. The CDR3 DNA reads as TGTGCCAGCAGCTCCAGGGGGTATGAGCAGTTCTTC.

This clone was seen a few times. The gene calls are TRBV7-9 and TRBJ2-3, with no clear D. The CDR3 loop spans 13 amino acids. The V gene's germline CDR1 is SEHNR and CDR2 FQNEAQ (reference sequence). The germline V and J ends were trimmed by 4 bases and 2 bases, with 7 bases remaining between them. CDR3 coding DNA: TGTGCCAGCAGCTCAATATACACAGATACGCAGTATTTT. This encodes CASSSIYTDTQYF.